This TCR beta chain was sequenced in a study of T cell responses to AZD1222 COVID-19 vaccine. Overall study: Some second doses came at about 4 weeks and others at about 12 weeks; these were pooled. Whole-study findings and limits: In all cases, repertoires were sampled only after the peak T cell response. Vaccination with two AZD1222 doses was followed by a rise in Spike-specific TCR breadth and depth.

Some clones are missing from TCRdb's copy, which holds only in-frame ones; the method was immunoSEQ multiplex PCR. The sample records under 75,000 clones, around 84% being singletons. Comments on this clone: Its antigen is unknown.

Trimming shortened V by 3 bases and J by 9 bases, and 12 bases separated the two germline ends. This CDR3 is 13 amino acids long. Per the germline V gene, CDR1 is MNHEY and CDR2 is SMNVEV (reference sequence). This clonotype was obtained from an adult in good health. Sequenced material: peripheral blood, taken on day 0 of AZD1222 vaccination. The chain uses TRBV27 and TRBJ2-1; D is unclear. CDR3 loop: CASSLNGEIEQFF. CDR3 bases: TGTGCCAGCAGTTTGAATGGGGAAATTGAGCAGTTCTTC.